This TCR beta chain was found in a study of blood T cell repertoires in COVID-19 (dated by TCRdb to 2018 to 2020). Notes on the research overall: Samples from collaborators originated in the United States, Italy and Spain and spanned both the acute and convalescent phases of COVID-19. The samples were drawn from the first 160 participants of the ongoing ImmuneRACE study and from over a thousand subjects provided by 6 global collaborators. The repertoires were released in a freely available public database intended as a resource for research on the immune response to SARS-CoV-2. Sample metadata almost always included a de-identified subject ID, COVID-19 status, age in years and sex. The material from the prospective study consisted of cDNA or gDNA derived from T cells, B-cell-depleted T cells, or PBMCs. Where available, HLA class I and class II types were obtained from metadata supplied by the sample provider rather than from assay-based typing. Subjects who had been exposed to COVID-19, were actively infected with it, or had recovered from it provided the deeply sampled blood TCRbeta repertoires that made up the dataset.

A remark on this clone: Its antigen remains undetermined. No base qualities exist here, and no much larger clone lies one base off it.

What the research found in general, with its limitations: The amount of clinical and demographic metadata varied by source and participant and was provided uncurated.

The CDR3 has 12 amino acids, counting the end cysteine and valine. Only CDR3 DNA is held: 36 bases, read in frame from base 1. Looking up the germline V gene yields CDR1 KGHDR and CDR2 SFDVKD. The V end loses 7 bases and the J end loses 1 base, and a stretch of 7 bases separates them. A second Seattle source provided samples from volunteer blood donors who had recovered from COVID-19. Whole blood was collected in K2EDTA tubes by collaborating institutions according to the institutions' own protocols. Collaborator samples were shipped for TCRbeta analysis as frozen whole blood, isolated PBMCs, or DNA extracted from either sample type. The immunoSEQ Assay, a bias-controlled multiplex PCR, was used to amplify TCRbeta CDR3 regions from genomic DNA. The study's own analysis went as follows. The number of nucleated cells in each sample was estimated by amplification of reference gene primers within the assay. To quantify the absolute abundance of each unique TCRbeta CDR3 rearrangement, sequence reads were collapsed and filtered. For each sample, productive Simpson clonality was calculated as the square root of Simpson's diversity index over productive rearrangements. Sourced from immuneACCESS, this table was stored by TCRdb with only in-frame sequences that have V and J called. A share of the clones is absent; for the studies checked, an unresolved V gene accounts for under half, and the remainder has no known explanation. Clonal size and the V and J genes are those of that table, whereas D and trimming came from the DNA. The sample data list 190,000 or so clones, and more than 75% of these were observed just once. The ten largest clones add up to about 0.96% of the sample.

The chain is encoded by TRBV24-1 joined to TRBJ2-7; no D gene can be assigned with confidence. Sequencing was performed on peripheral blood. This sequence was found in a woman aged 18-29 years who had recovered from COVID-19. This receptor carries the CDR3 CATRPDSYEQYV. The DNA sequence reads TGTGCCACCAGGCCAGATTCCTACGAGCAGTACGTC.